Following are 5 T cell receptor beta chains from one sample sequenced in a study of blood T cells in healthy people across ages. Together with a sample-barcoded 5' primer, a J-beta primer mix was included in a second PCR lasting about 6 to 12 cycles. TCRdb fed the 5' RACE reads into MiXCR, producing one record per CDR3 protein. The table lists approximately 1.5 million distinct CDR3 sequences, 34% of them singletons. Source material: blood. These TCRs come from a woman in her thirties in good health.

This clonotype was picked up a small number of times. This chain uses TRBV4-2 with TRBJ2-1, with 11 bases matching TRBD2. CDR3 length: 16 amino acids. V was pared by 0 bases and J by 9 bases, with 7 bases of the junction left unmatched. The germline gives CDR1 LGHNA, CDR2 YNFKEQ. CDR3 sequence (DNA): TGTGCCAGCAGCCAAGACGTAGCGGGAGGGCCGGGTGAGCAGTTCTTC. Protein product: CASSQDVAGGPGEQFF.

V gene TRBV7-8 combines with J gene TRBJ1-4, with D possibly matching TRBD1 (5 bases). Germline V gene lookup returns CDR1 SGHVS and CDR2 FQNEAQ. V lost 5 bases and J lost 4, with 14 bases in between. This CDR3 is 15 amino acids long. CDR3 sequence reads: CASSPVGGINEKLFF. DNA for the CDR3: TGTGCCAGCAGCCCCGTGGGGGGGATTAATGAAAAACTGTTTTTT.

This rearrangement joins TRBV7-2 to TRBJ2-1, with 13 bases fitting TRBD2. Germline V gives CDR1 SGHTA, CDR2 FQGNSA. The CDR3 spans 14 residues. V shed 5 bases, J shed 9 bases, and the junction held 4 bases outside the gene matches. The CDR3 DNA reads as TGTGCCAGCAGCCTGACTAGCGGGAGGAGTGAGCAGTTCTTC. It specifies CASSLTSGRSEQFF.

V is TRBV10-2 and J is TRBJ1-5; 11 bases line up with TRBD1. The V gene's germline CDR1 is WSHSY and CDR2 SAAADI. There are 16 residues in the CDR3. Losses at the gene ends were 4 bases for V and 3 bases for J; bases not matched to a gene: 5. The CDR3 sequence is CASSVGQGADNQPQHF. CDR3 DNA sequence: TGCGCCAGCAGTGTAGGACAGGGGGCGGACAATCAGCCCCAGCATTTT.

This chain joins TRBV6-5 and TRBJ1-1; a weak D match, TRBD1 (5 bases). The CDR3 length is 11 residues. The V gene lost 6 bases and the J gene lost 9 bases, with 11 bases spanning the gap. CDR1 is MNHEY, CDR2 SVGAGI, per germline. CDR3 residues: CASRRQSKAFF. The CDR3 coding sequence is TGTGCCAGCAGAAGACAGAGTAAAGCTTTCTTT.